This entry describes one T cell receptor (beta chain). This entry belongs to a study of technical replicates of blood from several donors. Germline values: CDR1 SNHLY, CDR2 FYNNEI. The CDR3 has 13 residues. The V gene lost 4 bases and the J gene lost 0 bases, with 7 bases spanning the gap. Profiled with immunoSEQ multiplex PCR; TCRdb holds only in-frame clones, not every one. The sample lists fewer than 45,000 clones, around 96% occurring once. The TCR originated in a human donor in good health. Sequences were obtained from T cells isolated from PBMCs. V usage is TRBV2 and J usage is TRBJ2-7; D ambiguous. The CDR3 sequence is CASSGDNSYEQYF. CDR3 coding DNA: TGTGCCAGCAGTGGAGACAACTCCTACGAGCAGTACTTC.